A selection of T cell receptor beta chains follows, all from one sample in a study of T cell changes during pregnancy in multiple sclerosis. TCRdb keeps only in-frame clones here, not all; method: immunoSEQ multiplex PCR. Of 50,000 to 65,000 clones listed, roughly 88% are singletons. Material: peripheral blood, obtained in the third trimester of pregnancy. The source is a female donor in good health, enrolled as a control in a pregnancy study. The CDR3 runs from the conserved cysteine through the conserved F or W.

>14|TRBJ2-7|TRBV2
CASTRTQTAYEQYF
>14|TRBJ2-1|TRBV9
CASSPSGLASPGFF
>17|TRBJ2-1|TRBV15
CATSSKGTSGRRNEQFF
>14|TRBJ1-2|TRBV5-6
CASSFDRVDYGYTF
>15|TRBJ1-5|TRBV5-6
CASSLTGGIEQPQHF
>15|TRBJ2-7|TRBV18
CASSPLAGGQYEQYF
>15|TRBJ1-3|TRBV6-6
CASSSTSLAGNTIYF
>12|TRBJ1-1|TRBV25-1
CASMGRSTEAFF
>14|TRBJ2-7|TRBV27
CASWRTGLSYEQYF
>14|TRBJ2-1|TRBV21-1
CASSPPGTSSEQFF
>17|TRBJ2-3|TRBV4-2
CASSRDGTSGGTDTQYF
>14|TRBJ1-5|TRBV30
CAWSVGRDNQPQHF
>17|TRBJ1-2|TRBV5-1
CASSLAVTEALNYGYTF
>16|TRBJ2-3|TRBV7-9
CASSLVAGRGTDTQYF
>15|TRBJ1-2|TRBV9
CASSGTGGSSYGYTF
>18|TRBJ2-1|TRBV27
CASSLLSGTGVLYNEQFF
>14|TRBJ1-1|TRBV5-1
CASSYRVENTEAFF
>16|TRBJ2-3|TRBV9
CASSARAGDGTDTQYF
>14|TRBJ2-1|TRBV10-3
CAISESTQPNEQFF
>14|TRBJ1-2|TRBV14
CASSQDAVVYGYTF
>18|TRBJ2-7|TRBV5-6
CASSFRLAGVPSSYEQYF
>14|TRBJ2-7|TRBV7-9
CASSSTRQVLEQYF
>13|TRBJ1-2|TRBV18
CASSKDRGYGYTF
>15|TRBJ2-3|TRBV5-1
CASSSPGLATDTQYF
>13|TRBJ1-5|TRBV6-6
CATQDRVNQPQHF
>17|TRBJ2-2|TRBV29-1
CSVKGLAESANTGELFF
>13|TRBJ1-2|TRBV6-5
CASSYGGVPGYTF
>13|TRBJ1-2|TRBV10-3
CAISESLLVGYTF
>16|TRBJ2-7|TRBV7-2
CASTTEPGLVTYEQYF
>13|TRBJ1-2|TRBV9
CASSVQSFGGYTF
>12|TRBJ2-3|TRBV11-2
CASVGLADTQYF
>14|TRBJ2-3|TRBV27
CASSLGGYTDTQYF
>15|TRBJ2-2|TRBV5-1
CASSLEGTSRGELFF
>11|TRBJ1-1|TRBV20-1
CSAVRGPEAFF
>15|TRBJ2-3|TRBV7-9
CASNSRDTSTDTQYF
>14|TRBJ1-1|TRBV5-6
CASSFGTGGTEAFF